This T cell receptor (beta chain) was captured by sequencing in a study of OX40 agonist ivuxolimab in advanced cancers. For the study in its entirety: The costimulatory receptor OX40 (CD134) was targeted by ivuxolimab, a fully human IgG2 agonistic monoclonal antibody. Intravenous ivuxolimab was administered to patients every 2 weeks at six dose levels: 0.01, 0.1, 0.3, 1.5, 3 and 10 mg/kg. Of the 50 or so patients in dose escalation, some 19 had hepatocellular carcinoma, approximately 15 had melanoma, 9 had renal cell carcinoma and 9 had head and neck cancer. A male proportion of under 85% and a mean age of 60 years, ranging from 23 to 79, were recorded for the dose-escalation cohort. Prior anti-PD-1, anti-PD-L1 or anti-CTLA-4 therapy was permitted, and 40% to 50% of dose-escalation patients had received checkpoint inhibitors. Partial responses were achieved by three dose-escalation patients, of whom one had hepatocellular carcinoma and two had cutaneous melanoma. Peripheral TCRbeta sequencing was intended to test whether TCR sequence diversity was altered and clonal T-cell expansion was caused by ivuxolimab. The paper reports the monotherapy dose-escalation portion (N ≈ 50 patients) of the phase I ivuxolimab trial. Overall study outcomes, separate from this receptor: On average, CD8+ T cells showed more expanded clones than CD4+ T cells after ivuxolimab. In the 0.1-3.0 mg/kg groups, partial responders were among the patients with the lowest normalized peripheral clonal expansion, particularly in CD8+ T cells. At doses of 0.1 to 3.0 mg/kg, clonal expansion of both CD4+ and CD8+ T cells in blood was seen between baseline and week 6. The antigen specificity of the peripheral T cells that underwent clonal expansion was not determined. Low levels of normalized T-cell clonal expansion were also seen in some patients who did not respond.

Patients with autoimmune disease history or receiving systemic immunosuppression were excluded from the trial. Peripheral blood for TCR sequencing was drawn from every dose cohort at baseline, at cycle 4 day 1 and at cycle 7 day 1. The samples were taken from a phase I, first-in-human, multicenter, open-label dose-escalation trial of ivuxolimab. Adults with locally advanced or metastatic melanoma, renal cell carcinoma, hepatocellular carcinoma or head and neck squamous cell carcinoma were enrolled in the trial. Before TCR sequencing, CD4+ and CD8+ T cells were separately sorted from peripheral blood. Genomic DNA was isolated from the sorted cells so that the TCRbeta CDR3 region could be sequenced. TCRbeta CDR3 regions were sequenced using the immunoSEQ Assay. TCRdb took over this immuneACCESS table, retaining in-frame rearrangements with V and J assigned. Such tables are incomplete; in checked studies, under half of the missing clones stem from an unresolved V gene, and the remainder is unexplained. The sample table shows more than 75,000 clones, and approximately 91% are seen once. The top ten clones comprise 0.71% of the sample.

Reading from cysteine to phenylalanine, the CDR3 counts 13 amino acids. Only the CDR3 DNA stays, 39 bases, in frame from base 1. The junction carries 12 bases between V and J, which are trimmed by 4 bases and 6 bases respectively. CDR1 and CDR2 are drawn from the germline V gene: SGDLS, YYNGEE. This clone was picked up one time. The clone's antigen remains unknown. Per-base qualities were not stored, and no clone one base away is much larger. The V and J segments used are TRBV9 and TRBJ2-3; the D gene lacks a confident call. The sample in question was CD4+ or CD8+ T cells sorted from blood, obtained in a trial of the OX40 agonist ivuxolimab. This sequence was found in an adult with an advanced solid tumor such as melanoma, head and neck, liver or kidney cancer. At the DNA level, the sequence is TGTGCCAGCAGCTCTAAGGTGTTGGATACGCAGTATTTT. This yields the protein CASSSKVLDTQYF.